Below, one TCR beta chain is given with its context. These data come from a study of shared clonotypes between healthy human individuals. V lost 9 bases and J lost 10; bases outside the gene matches: 18. From germline, CDR1 is SNHLY and CDR2 FYNNEI. CDR3 length: 16 amino acids. Method: immunoSEQ multiplex PCR; TCRdb's copy keeps in-frame clones and lacks some. The sample lists roughly 1,000,000 clones, 78% occurring once. V and J are TRBV2 and TRBJ1-4, with TRBD1 identical over 9 bases. The sequenced sample was memory CD4+ T cells from PBMCs. Subset reported: CD45RA-negative fraction. This TCR came from a man between 18 and 35 years old in good health. Some clones in this sample may be carry-over from other donors' samples. CDR3 sequence reads: CASQPGQGKERGKLFF. CDR3 coding DNA: TGTGCCAGTCAACCGGGACAGGGAAAGGAACGAGGAAAACTGTTTTTT.